Sequencing of this TCR beta chain was carried out in a study of T cell repertoires in cytomegalovirus infection. Study-level information: Through public TCR beta signatures, both CMV infection and matching HLA type were indicated.

Trimming took off 3 bases at V and 5 bases at J, with 13 bases between the two ends. The germline gives CDR1 DFQATT, CDR2 SNEGSKA (reference sequence). CDR3 length: 13 amino acids. Turning to this clonotype: Antigen specificity is unknown.

In TCRdb, the reads were re-called with MiXCR into one record per CDR3 protein. This table has roughly 730,000 distinct CDR3 sequences, 30% to 35% appearing once. The chain recombines TRBV20-1 with TRBJ1-1; unclear D gene. The source was cultured PBMCs, collected from culture after CMV antigen stimulation. This receptor was taken from a human donor in good health (CMV status not recorded). Some clones in this sample may be carry-over from other donors' samples. CDR3 protein: CSARPTLETEAFF. CDR3 in DNA: TGCAGTGCTAGGCCAACGCTGGAGACTGAAGCTTTCTTT.